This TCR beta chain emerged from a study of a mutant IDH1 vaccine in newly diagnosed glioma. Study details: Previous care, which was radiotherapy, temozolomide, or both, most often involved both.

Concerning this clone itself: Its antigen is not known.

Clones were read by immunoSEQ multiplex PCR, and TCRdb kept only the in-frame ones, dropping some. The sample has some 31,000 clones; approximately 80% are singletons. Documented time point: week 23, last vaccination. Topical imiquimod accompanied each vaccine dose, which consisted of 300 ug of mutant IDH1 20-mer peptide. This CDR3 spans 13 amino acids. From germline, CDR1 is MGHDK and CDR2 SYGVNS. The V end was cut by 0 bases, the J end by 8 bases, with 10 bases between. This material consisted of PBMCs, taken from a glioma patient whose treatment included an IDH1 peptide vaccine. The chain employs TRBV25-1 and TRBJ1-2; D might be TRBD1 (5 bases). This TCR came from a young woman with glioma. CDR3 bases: TGTGCCAGCAGTGAATATCAGGGTTGGGGCTACACCTTC. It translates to CASSEYQGWGYTF.